The source of this T cell receptor beta chain is a study of blood T cell repertoires in COVID-19. Only in-frame clones appear in the TCRdb table, and some are missing; sequencing was by immunoSEQ multiplex PCR. This table holds nearly 70,000 clones, approximately 80% found once. Germline lookup yields CDR1 MNHEY and CDR2 SMNVEV (reference sequence). V lost 8 bases, J lost 1 base, and 12 bases stayed unmatched. The CDR3 totals 16 residues. The receptor's source is a woman of 80 years or more with acute or convalescent COVID-19. Sequenced sample: peripheral blood. The chain recombines TRBV27 with TRBJ1-1, with 8 bases lining up with TRBD1. This CDR3 reads CASQPPRTGPNTEAFF. The CDR3 region has the DNA TGTGCCAGCCAGCCCCCTAGGACAGGGCCGAACACTGAAGCTTTCTTT.